Listed below are T cell receptor beta chains from one sample, sequenced in a study of shared clonotypes between healthy human individuals. Repertoires were generated with immunoSEQ multiplex PCR, while TCRdb's copy carries only in-frame clones and drops some. The profile shows more than 850,000 clones, 75% to 85% of them singletons. The sample taken for sequencing was memory CD4+ T cells from PBMCs. These receptor sequences come from a man aged 18 to 29 in good health. Some clones in this sample may be carry-over from other donors' samples. CDR3s include the opening cysteine and the closing phenylalanine or tryptophan. Each record gives: V gene, J gene, CDR3 protein.

V gene: TRBV5-6
J gene: TRBJ1-2
CDR3 protein: CASSQRDRGGGYTF

V gene: TRBV4-1
J gene: TRBJ2-2
CDR3 protein: CASSPTSISGELFF

V gene: TRBV2
J gene: TRBJ1-4
CDR3 protein: CASSGRGAGRDEKLFF

V gene: TRBV6-6
J gene: TRBJ1-5
CDR3 protein: CASSSYSNQPQHF

V gene: TRBV5-4
J gene: TRBJ1-2
CDR3 protein: CASMQDPNPGYTF

V gene: TRBV29-1
J gene: TRBJ2-1
CDR3 protein: CSVRGQNNEQFF

V gene: TRBV5-1
J gene: TRBJ1-1
CDR3 protein: CASSLAWGRMNTEAFF

V gene: TRBV15
J gene: TRBJ1-3
CDR3 protein: CATSRDPGASGNTIYF

V gene: TRBV18
J gene: TRBJ1-3
CDR3 protein: CASSPGRAPGNTIYF

V gene: TRBV28
J gene: TRBJ1-2
CDR3 protein: CASSLLGLQGAGYGYTF

V gene: TRBV2
J gene: TRBJ2-6
CDR3 protein: CASSRDRGTANVLTF

V gene: TRBV19
J gene: TRBJ2-5
CDR3 protein: CASKAGYWFETQYF

V gene: TRBV6-5
J gene: TRBJ1-1
CDR3 protein: CASSRPAGEHTEAFF

V gene: TRBV11-1
J gene: NA
CDR3 protein: CASSLFGSSYEQYF

V gene: TRBV7-8
J gene: TRBJ2-4
CDR3 protein: CASRSNILDIQYF

V gene: TRBV27
J gene: TRBJ2-1
CDR3 protein: CASNPQGQGTVGVNEQFF

V gene: TRBV2
J gene: TRBJ1-2
CDR3 protein: CASRMTGTDYGYTF

V gene: TRBV28
J gene: TRBJ2-3
CDR3 protein: CASSHDRSPSTDTQYF

V gene: TRBV5-6
J gene: TRBJ2-7
CDR3 protein: CASSLVSSYEQYF

V gene: TRBV5-1
J gene: TRBJ2-1
CDR3 protein: CASSPDSGRAYNEQFF

V gene: TRBV2
J gene: TRBJ2-7
CDR3 protein: CASSVEVGSEQYF

V gene: TRBV4-3
J gene: TRBJ2-3
CDR3 protein: CASSQGRGQDTQYF

V gene: TRBV9
J gene: TRBJ2-1
CDR3 protein: CASSPETSGAYNEQFF

V gene: TRBV6-5
J gene: TRBJ1-1
CDR3 protein: CASRRDSVNTEAFF

V gene: TRBV7-9
J gene: TRBJ2-3
CDR3 protein: CASRFTSPDTQYF

V gene: TRBV11-2
J gene: TRBJ2-7
CDR3 protein: CASSLGTGRRIHEQYF

V gene: TRBV28
J gene: TRBJ2-3
CDR3 protein: CASSDLGTTDTQYF

V gene: TRBV10-3
J gene: TRBJ2-1
CDR3 protein: CAISLTGTGTSGRGEQFF

V gene: TRBV19
J gene: TRBJ1-3
CDR3 protein: CASNAGSYSGNTIYF

V gene: TRBV5-1
J gene: TRBJ2-7
CDR3 protein: CASSLVSRNYEQYF

V gene: TRBV5-4
J gene: TRBJ1-1
CDR3 protein: CASSQGRDTEAFF

V gene: TRBV30
J gene: TRBJ1-4
CDR3 protein: CAWSIGRGEKLFF

V gene: TRBV6-1
J gene: TRBJ2-1
CDR3 protein: CASSDQRSYNEQFF

V gene: TRBV5-1
J gene: TRBJ1-1
CDR3 protein: CASSPGQGRTEAFF

V gene: TRBV7-2
J gene: TRBJ1-2
CDR3 protein: CASSSYSLNSNYGYTF

V gene: TRBV6-6
J gene: TRBJ1-1
CDR3 protein: CASTHRPGDTEAFF

V gene: TRBV29-1
J gene: TRBJ1-1
CDR3 protein: CSADRVIGTEAFF